This record looks at one T cell receptor beta chain sequence and its context. The data were obtained in a study of patients and donors after allogeneic stem cell transplantation. Trimming removed 0 bases at V and 2 bases at J, with 10 bases between. Germline V gene data show CDR1 as SGDLS and CDR2 as YYNGEE. CDR3 length equals 15 residues. Each CDR3 protein is one row after TCRdb ran MiXCR on the RT-PCR reads. The repertoire has approximately 200,000 distinct CDR3 sequences, about 38% of them found once; the top ten carry around a tenth. The chain recombines TRBV9 with TRBJ2-3; D is perhaps TRBD1 or TRBD2 (5 bases each). The origin of this receptor is a human donor who was either an allogeneic HSCT recipient or a stem cell or donor lymphocyte infusion donor (not recorded which). It is not recorded whose cells these are; they may come from a transplant donor. The sequenced material came from blood, either unsorted or a sorted T cell fraction (not recorded which). The CDR3 nucleotides are TGTGCCAGCAGCGTAGGGGGGACCCACACAGATACGCAGTATTTT. Its translation is CASSVGGTHTDTQYF.